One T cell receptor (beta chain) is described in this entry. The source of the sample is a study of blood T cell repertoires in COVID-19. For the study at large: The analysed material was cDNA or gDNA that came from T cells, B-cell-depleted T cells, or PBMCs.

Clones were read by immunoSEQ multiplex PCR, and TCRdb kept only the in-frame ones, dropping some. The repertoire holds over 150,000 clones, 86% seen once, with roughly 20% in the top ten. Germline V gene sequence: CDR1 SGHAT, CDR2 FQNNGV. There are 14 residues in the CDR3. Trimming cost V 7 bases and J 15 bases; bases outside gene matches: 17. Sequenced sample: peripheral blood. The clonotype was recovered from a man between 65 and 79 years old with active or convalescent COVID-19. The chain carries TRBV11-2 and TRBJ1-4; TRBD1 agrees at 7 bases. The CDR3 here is CASNPRGGTEQMFF. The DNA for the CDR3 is TGTGCCAGCAACCCGAGAGGGGGGACAGAGCAAATGTTTTTT.